The present entry profiles one T cell receptor (beta chain) with its context. The CDR3 is 17 residues long. The V gene end was trimmed by 4 bases and the J gene end by 4 bases; junction bases not matched to a gene: 7. Germline CDR1 reads SGHVS; CDR2 reads FQNEAQ. This record belongs to a study of blood T cell repertoires in COVID-19. The data were produced by immunoSEQ multiplex PCR, yet TCRdb's version contains in-frame clones alone and is incomplete. The sample lists about 270,000 clones, 70% to 90% occurring once. The TCR originated in a woman in her 30s who had recovered from COVID-19. Sample: PBMCs or T cells enriched from blood (not recorded which). V gene TRBV7-8 combines with J gene TRBJ2-3, with 14 bases aligning to TRBD2. The CDR3 nucleotides read TGTGCCAGCAGCTGGACCGGGACTAGCGGGAGTGCAGATACGCAGTATTTT. Protein product: CASSWTGTSGSADTQYF.